The 25 T cell receptor beta chains in this list originate from one sample, sequenced in a study of PD-1 blockade in classical Hodgkin lymphoma. Profiled with immunoSEQ multiplex PCR; TCRdb holds only in-frame clones, not every one. The sample lists more than 75,000 clones; more than 85% were seen once. Time point in this sample: cycle 4 day 1 (C4D1), after five to seven weeks of nivolumab. Every patient relapsed after autologous stem cell transplantation, and brentuximab vedotin exposure varied. Sample: peripheral blood mononuclear cells (PBMCs), taken before the fourth cycle of nivolumab. The receptors were gathered from a human donor with classical Hodgkin lymphoma.

This chain joins TRBV18 and TRBJ1-2, with D tentatively TRBD1 (6 bases). Germline V CDR1 and CDR2: KGHSH, LQKENI. This CDR3 comprises 13 residues. V was cut by 3 bases and J by 1 base, with 6 bases left in between. The CDR3 region has the DNA TGTGCCAGCTCACCGGACAGTAACTATGGCTACACCTTC. Translated: CASSPDSNYGYTF.

This chain links TRBV6-1 with TRBJ2-7; D call uncertain. Germline V gene lookup returns CDR1 MNHNS and CDR2 SASEGT. The CDR3 sequence is 12 residues long. Trimming removed 1 base at V and 4 bases at J, with 5 bases between. The CDR3 loop reads CASSEVGYEQYF. As DNA, the CDR3 is TGTGCCAGCAGTGAAGTCGGGTACGAGCAGTACTTC.

The chain employs TRBV27 and TRBJ1-5; no definite D call. The germline CDR1 and CDR2 sequences are MNHEY and SMNVEV (reference sequence). This CDR3 region has 13 residues. V shed 2 bases and J shed 2 bases, with 4 bases lying between them. The CDR3 loop reads CASSLMGNQPQHF. The CDR3 nucleotides are TGTGCCAGCAGTTTAATGGGCAATCAGCCCCAGCATTTT.

This chain links TRBV7-9 with TRBJ2-7; a possible D gene is TRBD1 (5 bases). Germline V gene sequence: CDR1 SEHNR, CDR2 FQNEAQ (reference sequence). The V end lost 1 base, the J end lost 5 bases, and 15 bases lay between the germline ends. This CDR3 is 15 amino acids long. This CDR3 reads CASSLDTRQGNEQYF. The DNA of the CDR3 is TGTGCCAGCAGCTTAGATACCAGGCAGGGCAACGAGCAGTACTTC.

This chain links TRBV18 with TRBJ2-7, with D unclear. Looked up from germline, CDR1 is KGHSH and CDR2 is LQKENI. V gave up 2 bases and J gave up 3 bases, with 8 bases separating them. This CDR3 spans 13 amino acids. CDR3 bases: TGTGCCAGCTCACCAAACTACCTCTACGAGCAGTACTTC. Its protein product is CASSPNYLYEQYF.

The chain carries TRBV19 and TRBJ1-4, with D maybe TRBD1 (6 bases). CDR1 and CDR2 from the germline V gene are LNHDA and SQIVND (reference sequence). The CDR3 is 15 amino acids. The V end lost 3 bases, the J end lost 7 bases, and 15 bases lay between the germline ends. In DNA, the CDR3 is TGTGCCAGTAGTATTAACTGGGGGGCTGGTGAAAAACTGTTTTTT. Translated: CASSINWGAGEKLFF.

The gene calls are TRBV5-1 and TRBJ2-7, with D maybe TRBD1 (6 bases). CDR3 size: 17 residues. Germline V gene data show CDR1 as SGHRS and CDR2 as YFSETQ. V gave up 4 bases and J gave up 3 bases, with 23 bases separating them. CDR3 DNA sequence: TGCGCCAGCAGCCAAAAACCCCGCGAACAGGGTGACTACGAGCAGTACTTC. Translating gives CASSQKPREQGDYEQYF. The full variable domain, completed using reference TRBV5-1 and TRBJ2-7, is KAGVTQTPRYLIKTRGQQVTLSCSPISGHRSVSWYQQTPGQGLQFLFEYFSETQRNKGNFPGRFSGRQFSNSRSEMNVSTLELGDSALYLCASSQKPREQGDYEQYFGPGTRLTVT.

With respect to this clone: A read error may produce the germline difference seen at one junction end. This CDR3 is also generated by other DNA sequences in the sample. The rearrangement uses TRBV28 and TRBJ1-4; a possible D gene is TRBD1 (5 bases). The germline gives CDR1 MDHEN, CDR2 SYDVKM. This CDR3 is built from 12 residues. The CDR3 loop reads CASRVRDEKLFF. The CDR3, as DNA: TGTGCCAGCAGGGTCAGGGATGAGAAACTGTTTTTT. Looking up the rest from reference TRBV28 and TRBJ1-4 gives the full variable domain: DVKVTQSSRYLVKRTGEKVFLECVQDMDHENMFWYRQDPGLGLRLIYFSYDVKMKEKGDIPEGYSVSREKKERFSLILESASTNQTSMYLCASRVRDEKLFFGSGTQLSVL.

The chain uses TRBV5-1 and TRBJ2-2; 15 nucleotides agree with TRBD2. The CDR3 has 20 residues. V gave up 4 bases and J gave up 4 bases; unmatched junction bases: 14. Germline values: CDR1 SGHRS, CDR2 YFSETQ. CDR3 sequence reads: CASSRTSGRAIKEGTGELFF. The CDR3, as DNA: TGCGCCAGCAGCCGGACTAGCGGGAGGGCCATAAAAGAGGGCACCGGGGAGCTGTTTTTT.

The chain carries TRBV27 and TRBJ2-4; the D gene is possibly TRBD2 (6 bases). The CDR3 totals 16 residues. From germline, CDR1 is MNHEY and CDR2 SMNVEV (reference sequence). The V end lost 8 bases, the J end lost 2 bases, and 19 bases lay between the germline ends. In nucleotides, the CDR3 is TGTGCCAGCTCCCCTTTTGGGGGGAGAACCAAAAACATTCAGTACTTC. Amino acid sequence: CASSPFGGRTKNIQYF.

J is TRBJ2-5 and V is TRBV10-3; D unclear. CDR3 length: 12 residues. Looked up from germline, CDR1 is ENHRY and CDR2 is SYGVKD. With 3 bases removed from V and 5 bases from J, the gap between germline ends came to 7 bases. This CDR3 is CAISDVRETQYF. DNA of the CDR3: TGTGCCATCAGTGACGTGAGGGAGACCCAGTACTTC.

The chain is built from TRBV11-3 and TRBJ2-1; 8 nucleotides line up with TRBD2. The V gene's germline CDR1 is SGHNT and CDR2 YENEEA. The junction had 2 bases not matched to a gene; V was cut back by 2 bases and J by 5 bases. The CDR3 has 14 amino acids. CDR3 nucleotide sequence: TGTGCCAGCAGCTTATTTAGCGGGGACAATGAGCAGTTCTTC. Translation gives CASSLFSGDNEQFF. Complete variable domain (other parts from reference TRBV11-3 and TRBJ2-1): EAGVVQSPRYKIIEKKQPVAFWCNPISGHNTLYWYLQNLGQGPELLIRYENEEAVDDSQLPKDRFSAERLKGVDSTLKIQPAELGDSAVYLCASSLFSGDNEQFFGPGTRLTVL.

V is TRBV25-1 and J is TRBJ2-2; 11 bases are a match to TRBD1. J was trimmed by 6 bases and V by 8 bases; bases with no gene match: 14. From germline, CDR1 is MGHDK and CDR2 SYGVNS. There are 17 residues in the CDR3. CDR3 protein: CASHGVGGQGVAGELFF. Here the CDR3 DNA reads TGTGCCAGCCATGGGGTTGGGGGACAGGGGGTAGCCGGGGAGCTGTTTTTT.

The rearrangement links TRBV6-6 to TRBJ1-1; D is undetermined. Germline assignment: CDR1 MNHNY and CDR2 SVGAGI (reference sequence). The V gene lost 4 bases and the J gene lost 3 bases, with 15 bases spanning the gap. The CDR3 has 15 amino acids. The CDR3 sequence is CASSSQARVDTEAFF. As DNA, the CDR3 is TGTGCCAGCAGTTCTCAAGCCCGGGTGGACACTGAAGCTTTCTTT.

The chain joins TRBV5-1 to TRBJ2-3, with 10 bases aligning to TRBD1. After removal of 6 bases from V and 4 bases from J, the junction contained 8 bases not matched to a gene. The CDR3 has 15 residues. Looked up from germline, CDR1 is SGHRS and CDR2 is YFSETQ. CDR3 nucleotides: TGCGCCAGCACCGGAAGGACAGGGGGGTCAGATACGCAGTATTTT. As protein: CASTGRTGGSDTQYF.

The rearrangement links TRBV5-1 to TRBJ2-7, with 8 bases fitting TRBD2. The CDR3 is 13 amino acids. V lost 4 bases to trimming and J lost 2 bases; unmatched junction nucleotides: 2. CDR1 and CDR2 from the germline V gene are SGHRS and YFSETQ. The CDR3 is CASSTGLAYEQYF. The CDR3 nucleotides are TGCGCCAGCAGCACGGGACTAGCCTACGAGCAGTACTTC.

J is TRBJ2-1 and V is TRBV6-5; TRBD2 agrees at 13 bases. The CDR3 covers 15 residues. Germline V gene lookup returns CDR1 MNHEY and CDR2 SVGAGI. Trimming took 3 bases from V and 8 from J; bases not matched to a gene: 4. CDR3 amino acids: CASSYTSGRADEQFF. DNA for the CDR3: TGTGCCAGCAGTTATACTAGCGGGAGGGCCGATGAGCAGTTCTTC.

A single count supports this clone. A junction boundary mismatches the germline segment, possibly from a read error. This chain links TRBV7-7 with TRBJ2-5, with D tentatively TRBD1 (5 bases). The CDR3 has 12 residues. The germline V gene encodes CDR1 SSHAT and CDR2 FNYEAQ (reference sequence). DNA for the CDR3: TGTGCTAGCAGCCAACCAGGGAAGACCCAGTACTTC. This translates into CASSQPGKTQYF.

J is TRBJ2-3 and V is TRBV5-6; no reliable D call. This CDR3 comprises 14 residues. CDR1 and CDR2 (germline): SGHDT, YYEEEE. V was pared by 0 bases and J by 4 bases, with 9 bases between. CDR3 residues: CASSLGLGPDTQYF. The DNA of the CDR3 is TGTGCCAGCAGCTTGGGACTCGGCCCAGATACGCAGTATTTT.

The rearrangement joins TRBV21-1 to TRBJ1-1; the table's D call, TRBD1, was not checked against the DNA. TRBV21-1 represents a pseudogene. This CDR3 region has 19 residues. Here the CDR3 reads CASSLPRGQGTVMNTEAFF. Here the CDR3 DNA reads TGTGCCAGCAGCCTCCCCAGGGGACAGGGGACCGTCATGAACACTGAAGCTTTCTTT.

The chain joins TRBV6-1 to TRBJ2-3, with no clear D. The germline gives CDR1 MNHNS, CDR2 SASEGT. The CDR3 has 15 residues. Trimming took off 2 bases at V and 1 base at J, with 10 bases between the two ends. CDR3 region: CASSEQLVRTDTQYF. CDR3 nucleotides: TGTGCCAGCAGTGAACAGCTAGTCCGCACAGATACGCAGTATTTT.

The chain recombines TRBV13 with TRBJ1-3; D is perhaps TRBD1 (6 bases). The germline CDR1 and CDR2 sequences are PRHDT and FYEKMQ (reference sequence). V shed 1 base and J shed 6 bases, with 16 bases lying between them. The CDR3 contains 16 residues. The CDR3 DNA follows: TGTGCCAGCAGCTTAGCTCAGGGGATCTGGGAAAACACCATATATTTT. Amino acids: CASSLAQGIWENTIYF.

This clone was seen a handful of times. V and J are TRBV4-1 and TRBJ1-1; D might be TRBD1 (5 bases). This CDR3 comprises 12 residues. Germline CDR1 and CDR2: MGHRA and YSYEKL. The V and J ends lost 3 bases and 4 bases respectively, with 6 bases between them. The DNA for the CDR3 is TGCGCCAGCAGCCAGGGGACCACTGAAGCTTTCTTT. This sequence encodes CASSQGTTEAFF.

The genes are TRBV6-6 and TRBJ2-7; no clear D. The germline V gene encodes CDR1 MNHNY and CDR2 SVGAGI (reference sequence). This CDR3 spans 16 amino acids. V was trimmed by 3 bases and J by 0 bases, leaving 15 bases between them. The chain's CDR3 is CASSYSLAESSYEQYF. The CDR3 DNA follows: TGTGCCAGCAGTTATTCACTGGCGGAGAGCTCCTACGAGCAGTACTTC.

V and J are TRBV28 and TRBJ1-2; D is possibly TRBD1 (5 bases). Germline V CDR1 and CDR2: MDHEN, SYDVKM. The CDR3 totals 15 residues. V dropped 8 bases and J dropped 2 bases, with 18 bases sitting between them. The CDR3, as DNA: TGTGCCAGCCCCTACCCATTAGGGGCCAACTATGGCTACACCTTC. It is translated as CASPYPLGANYGYTF.